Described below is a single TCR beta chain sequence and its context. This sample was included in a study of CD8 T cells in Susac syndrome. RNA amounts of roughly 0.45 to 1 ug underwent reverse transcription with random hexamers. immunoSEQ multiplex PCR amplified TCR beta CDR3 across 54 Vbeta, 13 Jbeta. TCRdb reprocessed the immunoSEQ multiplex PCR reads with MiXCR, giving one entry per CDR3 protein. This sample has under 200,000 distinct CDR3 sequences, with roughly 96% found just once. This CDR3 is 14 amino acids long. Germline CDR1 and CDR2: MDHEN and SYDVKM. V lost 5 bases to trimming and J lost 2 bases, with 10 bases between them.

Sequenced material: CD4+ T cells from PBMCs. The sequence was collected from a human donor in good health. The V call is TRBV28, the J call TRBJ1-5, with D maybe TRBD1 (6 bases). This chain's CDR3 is CASSPRQGNQPQHF. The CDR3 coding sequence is TGTGCCAGCAGTCCCCGACAGGGCAATCAGCCCCAGCATTTT. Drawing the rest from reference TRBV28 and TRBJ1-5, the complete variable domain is DVKVTQSSRYLVKRTGEKVFLECVQDMDHENMFWYRQDPGLGLRLIYFSYDVKMKEKGDIPEGYSVSREKKERFSLILESASTNQTSMYLCASSPRQGNQPQHFGDGTRLSIL.